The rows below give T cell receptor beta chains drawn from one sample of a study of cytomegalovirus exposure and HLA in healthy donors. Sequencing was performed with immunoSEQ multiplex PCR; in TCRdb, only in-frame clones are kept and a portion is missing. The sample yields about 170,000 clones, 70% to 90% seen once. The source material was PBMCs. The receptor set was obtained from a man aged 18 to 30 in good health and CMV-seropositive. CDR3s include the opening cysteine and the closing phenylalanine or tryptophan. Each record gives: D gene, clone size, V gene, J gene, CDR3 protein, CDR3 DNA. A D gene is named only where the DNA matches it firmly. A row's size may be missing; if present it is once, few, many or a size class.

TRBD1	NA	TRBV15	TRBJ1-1	CATSRAGQARTEAFF	TGTGCCACCAGCAGAGCGGGACAGGCAAGGACTGAAGCTTTCTTT
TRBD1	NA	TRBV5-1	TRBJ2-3	CASSFGTGGDTQYF	TGCGCCAGCAGCTTCGGGACAGGGGGAGATACGCAGTATTTT
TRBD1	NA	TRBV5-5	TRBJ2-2	CASSRIKQGASTGELFF	TGTGCCAGCAGCCGTATTAAACAGGGGGCGAGCACCGGGGAGCTGTTTTTT
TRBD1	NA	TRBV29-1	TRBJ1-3	CSAQTGDVNSGNTIYF	TGCAGCGCACAGACAGGGGATGTGAATTCTGGAAACACCATATATTTT
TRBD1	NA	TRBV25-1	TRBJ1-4	CASSHPGGSEKLFF	TGTGCCAGCAGTCACCCAGGGGGAAGCGAAAAACTGTTTTTT
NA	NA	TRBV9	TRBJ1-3	CASQQGSGNTIYF	TGTGCCAGCCAACAGGGCTCTGGAAACACCATATATTTT
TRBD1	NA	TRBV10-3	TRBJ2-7	CATGTGISSYEQYF	TGTGCCACGGGGACAGGGATTAGCTCCTACGAGCAGTACTTC
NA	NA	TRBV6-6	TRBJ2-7	CASTDHGATGTYEQYF	TGTGCCAGCACGGATCATGGGGCGACAGGTACCTACGAGCAGTACTTC
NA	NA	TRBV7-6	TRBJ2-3	CASSLDRPQRSTDTQYF	TGTGCCAGCAGCTTAGACCGCCCGCAGCGCTCCACAGATACGCAGTATTTT
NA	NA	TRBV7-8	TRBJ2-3	CASRSTGSSADTQYF	TGTGCCAGCAGATCAACAGGGAGCAGCGCTGATACGCAGTATTTT
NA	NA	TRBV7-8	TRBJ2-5	CASSPLSGIIQYF	TGTGCCAGCAGCCCCCTGTCCGGGATTATCCAGTACTTC
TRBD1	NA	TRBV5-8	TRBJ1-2	CASSLAKGADGYTF	TGTGCCAGCAGCTTGGCAAAGGGGGCAGATGGCTACACCTTC
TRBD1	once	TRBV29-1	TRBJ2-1	CSVENRDRGFYEQFF	TGCAGCGTTGAGAACCGGGACAGGGGTTTCTATGAGCAGTTCTTC
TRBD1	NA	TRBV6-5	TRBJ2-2	CASQGTGIVGELFF	TGTGCCAGCCAGGGGACAGGGATTGTCGGGGAGCTGTTTTTT
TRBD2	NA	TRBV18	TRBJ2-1	CASSPPGLVSYNEQFF	TGTGCCAGCTCACCACCAGGACTAGTCTCCTACAATGAGCAGTTCTTC
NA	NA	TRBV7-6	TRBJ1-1	CASSFGRLGINTEAFF	TGTGCCAGCAGCTTCGGCCGTCTAGGTATAAACACTGAAGCTTTCTTT
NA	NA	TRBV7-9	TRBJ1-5	CASSFGGLGNQPQHF	TGTGCCAGCAGCTTCGGGGGGCTGGGGAATCAGCCCCAGCATTTT
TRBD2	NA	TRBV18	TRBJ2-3	CASSPLGAGGTDTQYF	TGTGCCAGCTCACCCCTAGGTGCGGGGGGGACAGATACGCAGTATTTT
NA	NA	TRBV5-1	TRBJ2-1	CASSQSGSYNEQFF	TGCGCCAGCAGCCAGTCGGGTTCCTACAATGAGCAGTTCTTC
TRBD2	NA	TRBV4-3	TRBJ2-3	CASSRGTSGGRGTDTQYF	TGCGCCAGCAGCCGAGGGACTAGCGGGGGGCGGGGCACAGATACGCAGTATTTT
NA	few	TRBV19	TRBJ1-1	CASSIVRGGGAFF	TGTGCCAGTAGTATAGTCCGAGGGGGGGGCGCTTTCTTT
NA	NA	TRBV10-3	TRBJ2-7	CATGDTLSYEQYF	TGTGCCACAGGGGATACCCTCTCCTACGAGCAGTACTTC
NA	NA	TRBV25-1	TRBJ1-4	CTRSIASTNEKLFF	TGTACCCGCTCGATAGCCTCAACTAATGAAAAACTGTTTTTT
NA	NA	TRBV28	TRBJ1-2	CASSLEAENYGYTF	TGTGCCAGCAGTTTAGAGGCGGAGAACTATGGCTACACCTTC
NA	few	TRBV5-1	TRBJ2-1	CASSIQGFYNEQFF	TGCGCCAGCAGCATACAGGGTTTCTACAATGAGCAGTTCTTC
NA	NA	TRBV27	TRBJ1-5	CASSLSRMSNQPQHF	TGTGCCAGCAGTTTATCGCGGATGAGCAATCAGCCCCAGCATTTT
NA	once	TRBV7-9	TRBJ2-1	CAAGDYGGQYNEQFF	TGTGCCGCGGGAGACTACGGGGGGCAATACAATGAGCAGTTCTTC
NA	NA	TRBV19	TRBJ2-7	CASSGLASHEQYF	TGTGCCAGTAGCGGCCTAGCGTCGCACGAGCAGTACTTC
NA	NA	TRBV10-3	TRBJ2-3	CAMSTSTDTQYF	TGTGCCATGTCGACTAGCACAGATACGCAGTATTTT
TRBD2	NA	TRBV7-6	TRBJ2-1	CASSLDSRRLAVYNEQFF	TGTGCCAGCAGCTTGGACAGTCGGAGACTAGCGGTATACAATGAGCAGTTCTTC
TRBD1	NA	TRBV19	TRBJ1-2	CASSLQLTGSSGYTF	TGTGCCAGTAGTCTCCAATTGACAGGGTCTAGTGGCTACACCTTC
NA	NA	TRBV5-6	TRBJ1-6	CASSLLQSSYNSPLHF	TGTGCCAGCAGCCTGCTACAGAGCTCCTATAATTCACCCCTCCACTTT
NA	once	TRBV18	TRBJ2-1	CASSRSDSREQFF	TGTGCCAGCTCACGGTCGGACTCTCGTGAGCAGTTCTTC
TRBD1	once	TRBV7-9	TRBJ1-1	CASSLGQGEYTEAFF	TGTGCCAGCAGCTTAGGACAGGGGGAGTACACTGAAGCTTTCTTT
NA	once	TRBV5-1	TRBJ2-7	CASSLDSSSYEQYF	TGCGCCAGCAGCTTGGACTCAAGCTCCTACGAGCAGTACTTC
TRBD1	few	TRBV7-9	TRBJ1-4	CASSPSDREGGGEKLFF	TGTGCCAGCAGCCCTAGCGACAGGGAAGGAGGCGGTGAAAAACTGTTTTTT
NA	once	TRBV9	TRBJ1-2	CASSAGGSRYTF	TGTGCCAGCAGCGCCGGGGGTTCTCGCTACACCTTC
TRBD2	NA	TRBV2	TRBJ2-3	CASSAQRGGTDTQYF	TGTGCCAGCAGTGCCCAGCGGGGGGGCACAGATACGCAGTATTTT
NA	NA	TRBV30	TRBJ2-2	CAWRALANTGELFF	TGTGCCTGGAGGGCCCTCGCCAACACCGGGGAGCTGTTTTTT
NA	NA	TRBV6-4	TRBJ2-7	CASSDSSHYEQYF	TGTGCCAGCAGTGACTCGTCCCACTACGAGCAGTACTTC
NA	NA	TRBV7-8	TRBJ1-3	CASSQLAAYSGNTIYF	TGTGCCAGCAGCCAGCTGGCGGCTTACTCTGGAAACACCATATATTTT
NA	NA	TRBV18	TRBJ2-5	CASGPRETQYF	TGTGCCAGTGGCCCGCGGGAGACCCAGTACTTC
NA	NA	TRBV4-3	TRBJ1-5	CASSQDRGTNQPQHF	TGCGCCAGCAGCCAAGATCGGGGGACCAATCAGCCCCAGCATTTT
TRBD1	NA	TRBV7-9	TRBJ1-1	CASSRTVSRDRGRNTEAFF	TGTGCCAGCAGCCGTACCGTTTCCCGGGACAGGGGCCGGAACACTGAAGCTTTCTTT
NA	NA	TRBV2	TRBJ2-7	CASSSEGQSGYEQYF	TGTGCCAGCTCTTCCGAAGGACAGTCCGGGTACGAGCAGTACTTC
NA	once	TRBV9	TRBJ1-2	CASSVDVVGPYGYTF	TGTGCCAGCAGCGTAGATGTTGTCGGTCCCTATGGCTACACCTTC
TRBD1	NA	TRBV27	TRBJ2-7	CASRLRTGGTYEQYF	TGTGCCAGCAGGCTTCGGACAGGCGGTACCTACGAGCAGTACTTC
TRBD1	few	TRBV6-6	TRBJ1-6	CASRPLDRGIGSPLHF	TGTGCCAGCAGACCCCTGGACAGGGGGATCGGTTCACCCCTCCACTTT
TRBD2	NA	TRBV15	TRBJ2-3	CATSSFPGLAGAYSTDTQYF	TGTGCCACCAGCAGCTTCCCGGGACTAGCGGGGGCGTATAGCACAGATACGCAGTATTTT
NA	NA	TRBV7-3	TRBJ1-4	CASSLAYISNEKLFF	TGTGCCAGCAGCTTAGCCTACATTAGCAATGAAAAACTGTTTTTT
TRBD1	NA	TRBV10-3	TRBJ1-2	CAIAQSTGWTYGYTF	TGTGCCATCGCCCAGTCGACAGGGTGGACCTATGGCTACACCTTC
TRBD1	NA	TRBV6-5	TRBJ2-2	CATRTGNTGELFF	TGTGCCACTCGGACAGGGAACACCGGGGAGCTGTTTTTT
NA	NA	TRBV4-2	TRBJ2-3	CASSQEVAREVPDTQYF	TGTGCCAGCAGCCAAGAGGTAGCGCGAGAGGTGCCAGATACGCAGTATTTT
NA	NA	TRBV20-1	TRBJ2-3	CSADRDSQYF	TGCAGTGCTGACCGGGACTCGCAGTATTTT
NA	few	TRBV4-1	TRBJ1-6	CASSQGGGASYNSPLHF	TGCGCCAGCAGCCAAGGAGGAGGGGCCTCCTATAATTCACCCCTCCACTTT